These 9 T cell receptor beta chains were all obtained from the same sample, sequenced in a study of blood T cell repertoires in COVID-19. Here immunoSEQ multiplex PCR was the method, and the copy in TCRdb shows in-frame clones only, minus some. The table records about 180,000 clones, 89% of them present only once. The source material was peripheral blood. Receptor source: a man younger than 35 who had recovered from COVID-19.

The chain has TRBV10-3 and TRBJ2-5, with 7 bases that match TRBD1. The V and J ends lost 6 bases and 5 bases, in that order; junction bases with no gene match: 15. The germline V gene encodes CDR1 ENHRY and CDR2 SYGVKD. The CDR3 totals 16 residues. CDR3 in amino acids: CAISVDRPRRGETQYF. CDR3 DNA: TGTGCCATCAGCGTGGACAGGCCTCGGCGAGGGGAGACCCAGTACTTC.

The J gene is TRBJ2-5, the V gene TRBV6-2 or TRBV6-3; 9 nucleotides match TRBD1. Germline V gene data show CDR1 as MNHEY and CDR2 as SVGEGT. The CDR3 is made up of 16 amino acids. V trimming: 5 bases; J trimming: 7 bases; junction bases outside the gene matches: 14. CDR3 nucleotides: TGTGCCAGCAGTAACCCTCCGGGGGACAGGGCTTGGACCCAGTACTTC. It translates to CASSNPPGDRAWTQYF.

The V and J genes are TRBV5-4 and TRBJ2-5, with TRBD2 matching 9 bases. The V and J ends lost 2 bases and 1 base, in that order; junction bases with no gene match: 6. The CDR3 has 16 residues. Germline loops: CDR1 SGHNT, CDR2 YYREEE (reference sequence). The chain's CDR3 is CASSLSAGGRQETQYF. CDR3 DNA: TGTGCCAGCAGCTTATCAGCGGGAGGTCGCCAAGAGACCCAGTACTTC.

The rearrangement links TRBV4-2 to TRBJ2-3, with 7 positions matching TRBD2. Germline CDR1 LGHNA, CDR2 YNFKEQ. V was clipped by 2 bases and J by 7 bases; unmatched bases: 9. The CDR3 is 15 amino acids. The CDR3 loop is CASSQNGAGIYTQYF. The CDR3 region has the DNA TGTGCCAGCAGCCAAAACGGAGCGGGGATATATACGCAGTATTTT.

The rearrangement uses TRBV6-5 and TRBJ1-2; the D is unclear. There are 13 residues in the CDR3. The V and J ends lost 3 bases and 5 bases respectively, with 10 bases between them. Germline V gene lookup returns CDR1 MNHEY and CDR2 SVGAGI. CDR3 nucleotide sequence: TGTGCCAGCAGTTATAACAGCCAATATGGCTACACCTTC. Its translation: CASSYNSQYGYTF.

This clone was observed a single time. The J gene is TRBJ1-2, the V gene TRBV27; the D gene is possibly TRBD1 (6 bases). Trimming left V 2 bases short and J 7 bases short, with 14 bases between. The CDR3 sequence is 14 residues long. Germline assignment: CDR1 MNHEY and CDR2 SMNVEV (reference sequence). CDR3 region: CASSLLSGDLGYTF. DNA for the CDR3: TGTGCCAGCAGTTTACTCTCAGGGGATCTTGGCTACACCTTC.

The chain couples TRBV6-5 to TRBJ1-4; D is possibly TRBD1 (6 bases). Deletions cut 5 bases from V and 7 bases from J, with 17 bases between. Looked up from germline, CDR1 is MNHEY and CDR2 is SVGAGI. The CDR3 contains 15 residues. The CDR3 nucleotides are TGTGCCAGCAGTCAGGGGACCCGGAAAAGTGAAAAACTGTTTTTT. It encodes CASSQGTRKSEKLFF.

V and J are TRBV28 and TRBJ1-1; tentative D call: TRBD1 (5 bases). Trimming pared 2 bases from V and 1 base from J, leaving 14 bases between. The V gene's germline CDR1 is MDHEN and CDR2 SYDVKM. The CDR3 is made up of 16 amino acids. The CDR3 reads CASSLTPPTENTEAFF. CDR3 in DNA: TGTGCCAGCAGTTTAACCCCTCCGACAGAGAACACTGAAGCTTTCTTT.

This clone was detected only once. V is TRBV2 and J is TRBJ2-1, with D maybe TRBD2 (5 bases). V was clipped by 8 bases and J by 6 bases, with 14 bases between them. Germline V gives CDR1 SNHLY, CDR2 FYNNEI. This CDR3 is 13 amino acids long. CDR3 DNA: TGTGCCAGCCGGTCGGACGGGGTCAATGAGCAGTTCTTC. Amino acids: CASRSDGVNEQFF.